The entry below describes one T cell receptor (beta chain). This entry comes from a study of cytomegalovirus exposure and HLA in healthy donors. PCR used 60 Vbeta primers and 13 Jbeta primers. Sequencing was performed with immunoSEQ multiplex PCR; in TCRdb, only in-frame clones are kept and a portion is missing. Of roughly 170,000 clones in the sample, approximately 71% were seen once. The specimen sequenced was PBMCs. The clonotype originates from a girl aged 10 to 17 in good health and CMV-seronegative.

The CDR3 loop is CASSAWEGDNYEQYF. For the CDR3, the DNA is TGTGCCAGCAGCGCCTGGGAGGGGGACAACTACGAGCAGTACTTC. The chain uses TRBV9 and TRBJ2-5, with D perhaps TRBD2 (7 bases). The J call may be incorrect, as the DNA end agrees better with TRBJ2-7. Germline V lookup: CDR1 SGDLS, CDR2 YYNGEE. This CDR3 has 15 amino acids.